This T cell receptor beta chain derives from a study of T cell repertoires in cytomegalovirus infection. Germline CDR1 MGHRA, CDR2 YSYEKL. The CDR3 extends over 13 amino acids. V was trimmed by 0 bases and J by 7 bases, leaving 7 bases between them. Concerning this clonotype: Its antigen is unknown.

TCRdb independently ran MiXCR on the reads; one entry per CDR3 protein. The table records fewer than 1,000,000 distinct CDR3 sequences, approximately 33% of them present only once. The sequence was collected from a human donor in good health (CMV status not recorded). Some clones in this sample may be carry-over from other donors' samples. The chain couples TRBV4-1 to TRBJ1-5; D ambiguous. The input for sequencing was cultured CD8+ T cells from PBMCs, taken from culture after CMV antigen stimulation. The CDR3 loop is CASSQEMRQPQHF. In nucleotides, the CDR3 is TGCGCCAGCAGCCAAGAGATGAGGCAGCCCCAGCATTTT.